This is a list of T cell receptor beta chains from one sample in a study of T-cell reconstitution after alpha-beta-depleted transplantation in children. TCRdb itself ran the PCR reads through MiXCR, one entry per CDR3 protein. The repertoire holds 300,000 to 400,000 distinct CDR3 sequences, with around 15% as singletons. Here the sequenced sample was PBMCs, mostly from graft donor cells, taken 360 days after TCRalphabeta/CD19-depleted stem cell transplant. The receptors come from a male patient between 2 and 15 years old who had a stem cell transplant for acute lymphoblastic leukemia, so the T cells may come from the graft donor. The CDR3 runs from the conserved cysteine through the conserved F or W. D genes are given only for firm matches. Size is stated for part of the rows, as once, few or many counts, or as a class when the clone is expanded.

V gene	D gene	J gene	clone size	CDR3 protein	CDR3 DNA
TRBV28	-	TRBJ2-7	few	CASSPREGPYEQYF	TGTGCCAGCAGTCCCCGGGAAGGGCCCTACGAGCAGTACTTC
TRBV5-1	-	TRBJ2-3	-	CASSGTLALSGTDTQYF	TGCGCCAGCAGCGGAACCTTAGCGTTAAGTGGCACAGATACGCAGTATTTT
TRBV4-2	TRBD2	TRBJ2-2	many	CASSQYSGRAYTGELFF	TGTGCCAGCAGCCAATATAGCGGGAGGGCGTACACCGGGGAGCTGTTTTTT
TRBV12-3/TRBV12-4	TRBD1	TRBJ2-1	few	CASSSITTGGSYNEQFF	TGTGCCAGCAGTTCCATAACGACAGGGGGCTCCTACAATGAGCAGTTCTTC
TRBV6-1	TRBD2	TRBJ2-1	few	CASSRAGVGYNEQFF	TGTGCCAGCAGCCGAGCGGGAGTCGGTTACAATGAGCAGTTCTTC
TRBV7-2	TRBD2	TRBJ2-7	few	CASRPETSADYEQYF	TGTGCCAGCAGACCCGAGACTAGCGCCGACTACGAGCAGTACTTC
TRBV27	TRBD2	TRBJ2-1	-	CASSSELAGGNEQFF	TGTGCCAGCAGTTCGGAACTAGCGGGAGGGAATGAGCAGTTCTTC
TRBV11-2	-	TRBJ2-7	-	CASSLEVSREQYF	TGTGCCAGCAGCTTAGAGGTTTCGAGAGAGCAGTACTTC
TRBV10-3	TRBD1	TRBJ2-2	-	CAISPEQGGNTGELFF	TGTGCCATCAGTCCGGAACAGGGGGGAAACACCGGGGAGCTGTTTTTT
TRBV29-1	TRBD1	TRBJ2-5	few	CSVDRGDSQETQYF	TGCAGCGTGGACAGGGGCGACTCTCAAGAGACCCAGTACTTC
TRBV4-2	TRBD2	TRBJ2-2	-	CASSQVSGRGNTGELFF	TGTGCCAGCAGCCAAGTTTCCGGGAGGGGGAACACCGGGGAGCTGTTTTTT
TRBV7-9	TRBD2	TRBJ2-5	few	CASIAGIQETQYF	TGTGCCAGCATAGCGGGGATCCAAGAGACCCAGTACTTC
TRBV20-1	-	TRBJ2-2	-	CSARRGGSNTGELFF	TGCAGTGCTAGGCGGGGCGGTTCGAACACCGGGGAGCTGTTTTTT